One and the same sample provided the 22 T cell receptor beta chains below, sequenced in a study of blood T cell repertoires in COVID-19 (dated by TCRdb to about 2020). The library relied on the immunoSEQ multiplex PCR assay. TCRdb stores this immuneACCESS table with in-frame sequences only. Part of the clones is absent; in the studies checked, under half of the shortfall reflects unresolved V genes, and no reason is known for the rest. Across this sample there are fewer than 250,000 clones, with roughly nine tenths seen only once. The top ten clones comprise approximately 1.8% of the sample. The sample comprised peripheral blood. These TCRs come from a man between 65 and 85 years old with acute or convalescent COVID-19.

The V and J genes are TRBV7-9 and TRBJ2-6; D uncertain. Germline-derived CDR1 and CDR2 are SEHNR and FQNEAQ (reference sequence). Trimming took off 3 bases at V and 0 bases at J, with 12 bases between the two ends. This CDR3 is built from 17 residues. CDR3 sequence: CASSFLAPDSGANVLTF. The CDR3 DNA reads TGTGCCAGCAGCTTTTTAGCCCCCGACTCTGGGGCCAACGTCCTGACTTTC.

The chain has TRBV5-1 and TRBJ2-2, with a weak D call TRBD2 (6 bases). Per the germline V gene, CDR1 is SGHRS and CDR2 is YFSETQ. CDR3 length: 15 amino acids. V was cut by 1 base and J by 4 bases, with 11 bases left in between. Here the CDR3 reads CASSLREAGTGELFF. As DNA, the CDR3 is TGCGCCAGCAGCTTGAGGGAGGCGGGCACCGGGGAGCTGTTTTTT.

CDR3 in amino acids: CASSLTGINNEQFF. CDR3 nucleotides: TGTGCCAGCAGTTTAACCGGGATCAACAATGAGCAGTTCTTC. V gene TRBV7-2 combines with J gene TRBJ2-1, with a weak D call TRBD2 (5 bases). The V gene lost 6 bases and the J gene lost 5 bases, with 14 bases spanning the gap. The germline gives CDR1 SGHTA, CDR2 FQGNSA. The CDR3 contains 14 residues.

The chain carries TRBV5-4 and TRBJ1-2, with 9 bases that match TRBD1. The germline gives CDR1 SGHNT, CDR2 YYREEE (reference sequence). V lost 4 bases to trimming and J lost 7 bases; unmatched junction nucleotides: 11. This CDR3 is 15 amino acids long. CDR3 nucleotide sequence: TGTGCCAGCAGCCAAGGGACAGGGTTATACCGTGGCTACACCTTC. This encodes CASSQGTGLYRGYTF.

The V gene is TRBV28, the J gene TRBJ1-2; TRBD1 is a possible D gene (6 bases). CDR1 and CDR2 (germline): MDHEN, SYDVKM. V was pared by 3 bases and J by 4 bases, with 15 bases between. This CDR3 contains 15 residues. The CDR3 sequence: CASSLGQGIGYGYTF. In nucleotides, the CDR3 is TGTGCCAGCAGTTTGGGGCAGGGGATCGGCTATGGCTACACCTTC.

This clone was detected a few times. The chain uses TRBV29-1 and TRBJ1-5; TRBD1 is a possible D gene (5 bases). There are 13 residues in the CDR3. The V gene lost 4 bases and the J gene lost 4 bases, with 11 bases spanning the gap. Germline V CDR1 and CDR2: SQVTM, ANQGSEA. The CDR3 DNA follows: TGCAGCGTTGGTGGGGGGGGGAATCAGCCCCAGCATTTT. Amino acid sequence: CSVGGGGNQPQHF.

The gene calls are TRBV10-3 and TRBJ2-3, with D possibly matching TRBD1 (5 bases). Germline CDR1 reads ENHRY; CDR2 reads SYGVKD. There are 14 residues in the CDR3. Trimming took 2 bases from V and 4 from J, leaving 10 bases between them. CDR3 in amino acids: CAISEVQDADTQYF. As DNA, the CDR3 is TGTGCCATCAGTGAGGTACAGGACGCAGATACGCAGTATTTT.

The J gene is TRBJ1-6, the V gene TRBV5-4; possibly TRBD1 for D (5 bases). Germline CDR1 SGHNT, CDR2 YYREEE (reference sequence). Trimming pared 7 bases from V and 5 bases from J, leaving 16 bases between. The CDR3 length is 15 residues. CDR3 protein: CASGFGGLDNSPLHF. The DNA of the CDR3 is TGTGCCAGCGGGTTCGGGGGACTAGATAATTCACCCCTCCACTTT.

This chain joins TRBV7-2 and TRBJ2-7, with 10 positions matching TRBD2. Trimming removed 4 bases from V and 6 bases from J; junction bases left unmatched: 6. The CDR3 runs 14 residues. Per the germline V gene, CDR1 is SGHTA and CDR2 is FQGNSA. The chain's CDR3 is CASSSLAGVPEQYF. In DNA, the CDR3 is TGTGCCAGCAGCTCTCTAGCGGGAGTTCCCGAGCAGTACTTC.

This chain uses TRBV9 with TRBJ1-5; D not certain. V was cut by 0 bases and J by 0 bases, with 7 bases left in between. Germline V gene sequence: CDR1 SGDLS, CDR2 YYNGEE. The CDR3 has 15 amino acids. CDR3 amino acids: CASSVDGGSNQPQHF. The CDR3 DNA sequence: TGTGCCAGCAGCGTAGACGGTGGTAGCAATCAGCCCCAGCATTTT.

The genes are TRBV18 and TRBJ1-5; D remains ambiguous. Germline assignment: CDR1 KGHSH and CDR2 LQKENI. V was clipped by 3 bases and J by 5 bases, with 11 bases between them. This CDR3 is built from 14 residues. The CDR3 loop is CASSPNSGDQPQHF. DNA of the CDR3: TGTGCCAGCTCACCTAACTCAGGCGATCAGCCCCAGCATTTT.

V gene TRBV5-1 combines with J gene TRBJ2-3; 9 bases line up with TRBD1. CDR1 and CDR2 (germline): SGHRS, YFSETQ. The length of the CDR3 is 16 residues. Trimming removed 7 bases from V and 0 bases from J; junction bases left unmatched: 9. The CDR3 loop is CASLRTGDPSTDTQYF. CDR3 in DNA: TGCGCCAGCTTACGGACAGGGGACCCTAGCACAGATACGCAGTATTTT.

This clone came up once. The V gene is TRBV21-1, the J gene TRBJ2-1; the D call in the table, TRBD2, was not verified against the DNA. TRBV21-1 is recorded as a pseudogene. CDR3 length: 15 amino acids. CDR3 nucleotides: TGTGCCAGCAGCAATTCGTCGGGAGGTTTAGATGAGCAGTTCTTC. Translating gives CASSNSSGGLDEQFF.

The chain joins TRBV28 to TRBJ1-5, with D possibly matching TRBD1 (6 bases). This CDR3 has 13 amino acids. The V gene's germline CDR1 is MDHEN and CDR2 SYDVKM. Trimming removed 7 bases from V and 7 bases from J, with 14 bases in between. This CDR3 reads CASIEQGNQPQHF. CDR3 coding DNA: TGTGCCAGCATCGAACAGGGTAACCAGCCCCAGCATTTT.

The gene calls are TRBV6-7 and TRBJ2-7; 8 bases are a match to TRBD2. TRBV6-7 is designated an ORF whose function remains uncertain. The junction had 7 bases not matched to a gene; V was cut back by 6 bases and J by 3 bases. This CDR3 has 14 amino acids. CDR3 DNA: TGTGCCAGCAGAACTCGGGGGGGAGACTACGAGCAGTACTTC. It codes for CASRTRGGDYEQYF.

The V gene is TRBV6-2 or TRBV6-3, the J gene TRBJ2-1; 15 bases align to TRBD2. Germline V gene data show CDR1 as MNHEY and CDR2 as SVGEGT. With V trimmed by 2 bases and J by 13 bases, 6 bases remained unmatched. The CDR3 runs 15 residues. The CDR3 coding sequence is TGTGCCAGCAGTTACGGACTAGCGGGAGGGCCAGATCAGTTCTTC. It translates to CASSYGLAGGPDQFF.

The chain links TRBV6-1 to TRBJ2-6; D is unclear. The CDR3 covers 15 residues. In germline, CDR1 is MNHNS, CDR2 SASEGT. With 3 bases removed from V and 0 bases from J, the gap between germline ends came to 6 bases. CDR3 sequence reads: CASSDSGSGANVLTF. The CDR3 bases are TGTGCCAGCAGTGATTCCGGCTCTGGGGCCAACGTCCTGACTTTC.

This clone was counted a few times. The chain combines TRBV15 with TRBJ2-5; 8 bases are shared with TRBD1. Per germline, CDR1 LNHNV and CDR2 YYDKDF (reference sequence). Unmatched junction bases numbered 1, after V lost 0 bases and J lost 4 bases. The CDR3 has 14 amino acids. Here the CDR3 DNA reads TGTGCCACCAGCAGAGACACAGGGGGAGAGACCCAGTACTTC. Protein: CATSRDTGGETQYF.

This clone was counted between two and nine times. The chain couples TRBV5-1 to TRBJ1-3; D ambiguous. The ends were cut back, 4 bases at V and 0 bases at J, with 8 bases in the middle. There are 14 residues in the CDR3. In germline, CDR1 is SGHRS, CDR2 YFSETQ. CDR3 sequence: CASSLRNSGNTIYF. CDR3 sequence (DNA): TGCGCCAGCAGCCTGAGAAACTCTGGAAACACCATATATTTT.

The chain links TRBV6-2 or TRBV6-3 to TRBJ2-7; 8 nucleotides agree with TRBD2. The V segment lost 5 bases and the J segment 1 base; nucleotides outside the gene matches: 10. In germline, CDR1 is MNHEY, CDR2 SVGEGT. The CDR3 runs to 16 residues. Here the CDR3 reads CASSKPSGGLSYEQYF. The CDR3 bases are TGTGCCAGCAGTAAACCCTCGGGAGGGTTATCCTACGAGCAGTACTTC.

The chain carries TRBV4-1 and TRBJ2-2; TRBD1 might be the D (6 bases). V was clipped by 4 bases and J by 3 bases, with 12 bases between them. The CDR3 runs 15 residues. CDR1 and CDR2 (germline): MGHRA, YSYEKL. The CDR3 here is CASSLTGMDTGELFF. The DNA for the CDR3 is TGCGCCAGCAGCCTTACAGGGATGGACACCGGGGAGCTGTTTTTT.

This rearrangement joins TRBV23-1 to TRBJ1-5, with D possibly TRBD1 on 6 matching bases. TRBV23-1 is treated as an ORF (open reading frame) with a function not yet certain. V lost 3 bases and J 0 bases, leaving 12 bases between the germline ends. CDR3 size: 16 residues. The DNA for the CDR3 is TGCGCCAGCAGTCATTTGGGGGCCGATAGCAATCAGCCCCAGCATTTT. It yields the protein CASSHLGADSNQPQHF.